What follows is one TCR beta chain and its context. Antigen unknown. The CDR3 is made up of 12 amino acids. Trimming pared 7 bases from V and 7 bases from J, leaving 9 bases between. From germline, CDR1 is SGDLS and CDR2 YYNGEE. The record originates from a study of beta chain features in type 1 diabetes. Study-level information: All samples yielded some 100,000,000 examined sorted cells.

Isolated RNA was reverse transcribed in full, so expressed TCRB transcripts were sequenced. Using immunoSEQ multiplex PCR, the repertoire was profiled, and TCRdb retains in-frame clones only, with some absent. There are 600,000 or so clones in the sample; about an eighth occur only once, and about 0.11% lies in the top ten. General observations from the study: The study notes PCR might favor shorter templates equally in patients and controls. Relative to healthy donors, patients appeared to have naive, central memory and Treg TCRB repertoires that were more similar. Here, the possible influence of HLA type (on TCRB rearrangement) remained unresolved. There was a moderate but significant shortening of TCRB CDR3s in all four CD4+ subsets of Type 1 diabetes patients.

This receptor was taken from a man aged 25 to 40 with type 1 diabetes. The J gene is TRBJ1-6, the V gene TRBV9; D uncertain. Sequenced material: naive CD4+ T cells from blood. The CDR3 sequence is CASGNENSPLHF. CDR3 DNA sequence: TGTGCCAGCGGGAATGAGAATTCACCCCTCCACTTT.